Following are 10 T cell receptor beta chains from one sample sequenced in a study of molecular identifiers for immune sequencing clone quantification. TCRdb called the PCR reads again in MiXCR, with one record for every CDR3 protein. Altogether about 500,000 distinct CDR3 sequences are present, about 26% being singletons, with the ten largest covering 0.7% to 0.9%. The sample comprised naive CD8+ T cells from blood, with Jurkat cell RNA spiked in. Regarding subset: FACS-sorted CD8+CD4-CCR7+CD45RA+ naive T cells. Receptor source: a human donor in good health. Some libraries in this study had Jurkat cell RNA spiked in.

V gene TRBV28 combines with J gene TRBJ2-7; 12 bases agree with TRBD2. The germline V gene encodes CDR1 MDHEN and CDR2 SYDVKM. V was clipped by 10 bases and J by 0 bases; unmatched bases: 10. This CDR3 spans 16 amino acids. The CDR3 nucleotides read TGTGCCATTGCCACGGGACTAGCGGGCAACTCCTACGAGCAGTACTTC. It encodes CAIATGLAGNSYEQYF.

The table lists this clonotype with a few counts. The chain combines TRBV9 with TRBJ2-7; 7 bases align to TRBD1. This CDR3 is built from 15 residues. The germline CDR1 and CDR2 sequences are SGDLS and YYNGEE. V trimming: 4 bases; J trimming: 4 bases; junction bases outside the gene matches: 11. CDR3 in amino acids: CASSQGQSINYEQYF. The DNA of the CDR3 is TGTGCCAGCAGCCAGGGACAGAGCATAAATTACGAGCAGTACTTC.

Here the CDR3 reads CASSHRDGGSYEQYF. The CDR3 nucleotides read TGTGCCAGCAGCCACCGGGACGGAGGTTCCTACGAGCAGTACTTC. The rearrangement links TRBV7-6 to TRBJ2-7; D may correspond to TRBD1 or TRBD2 (5 bases each). Germline-derived CDR1 and CDR2 are SGHVS and FNYEAQ. The V end was cut by 5 bases, the J end by 1 base, with 15 bases between. The CDR3 is 15 amino acids.

In this sample, this clonotype turned up many times. This sequence joins TRBV29-1 and TRBJ2-7; TRBD2 aligns across 15 bases. Germline V lookup: CDR1 SQVTM, CDR2 ANQGSEA. Trimming took 4 bases from V and 0 from J; bases not matched to a gene: 4. CDR3 size: 16 residues. The CDR3 DNA follows: TGCAGCGTTGGGGGGACTAGCGGGAGGCCCTCCTACGAGCAGTACTTC. It specifies CSVGGTSGRPSYEQYF.

About this clonotype: The junction differs from germline at one of its ends, possibly a read error. V gene TRBV11-3 combines with J gene TRBJ2-1; D may be TRBD1 (6 bases). Germline V gives CDR1 SGHNT, CDR2 YENEEA. This CDR3 comprises 13 residues. The CDR3 is CARSPFGDNEPFF. The CDR3 nucleotides are TGTGCCCGCAGCCCGTTCGGGGACAATGAGCCGTTCTTC.

This clonotype was observed a few times. The chain carries TRBV6-5 and TRBJ2-7; the match to TRBD1 covers 9 bases. Germline V lookup: CDR1 MNHEY, CDR2 SVGAGI. Unmatched junction bases numbered 5, after V lost 8 bases and J lost 0 bases. The CDR3 extends over 14 amino acids. As DNA, the CDR3 is TGTGCCAGCGCCATGGGACAGGGCTCCTACGAGCAGTACTTC. Protein sequence: CASAMGQGSYEQYF.

A note on this clonotype: A single base separates this from a much larger clone, so it may be a read error. The chain carries TRBV27 and TRBJ2-7; possible D gene TRBD2, 6 bases. The germline V and J ends were trimmed by 11 bases and 9 bases, with 20 bases remaining between them. The length of the CDR3 is 12 residues. Germline V gene data show CDR1 as MNHEY and CDR2 as SMNVEV (reference sequence). DNA of the CDR3: TGTGCCTGCAAGGAGGGCACGAAAGGGCAGTACTTC. This encodes CACKEGTKGQYF.

At least ten counts were recorded for this clonotype. The chain couples TRBV20-1 to TRBJ1-5; 7 nucleotides agree with TRBD1. V lost 0 bases, J lost 2 bases, and 7 bases stayed unmatched. From germline, CDR1 is DFQATT and CDR2 SNEGSKA (reference sequence). This CDR3 region has 16 residues. DNA of the CDR3: TGCAGTGCTAGAGATCTGAGGGGGCAAGGCAATCAGCCCCAGCATTTT. Its protein product is CSARDLRGQGNQPQHF.

The chain carries TRBV30 and TRBJ2-5; possibly TRBD2 for D (5 bases). Germline CDR1 and CDR2: GTSNPN and SVGIG (reference sequence). V dropped 4 bases and J dropped 4 bases, with 13 bases sitting between them. The CDR3 is 13 amino acids. CDR3: CAWTQDSGETQYF. The CDR3, as DNA: TGTGCCTGGACCCAGGACTCGGGAGAGACCCAGTACTTC.

In the case of this clonotype: A much larger clone lies a single base off, so this may be a read error. The chain uses TRBV7-9 and TRBJ2-5; TRBD1 aligns across 9 bases. There are 14 residues in the CDR3. The germline gives CDR1 SEHNR, CDR2 FQNEAQ (reference sequence). V was pared by 5 bases and J by 5 bases, with 6 bases of the junction left unmatched. This CDR3 is CASSPGTGWETQYF. The DNA for the CDR3 is TGTGCCAGCAGCCCGGGGACAGGGTGGGAGACCCAGTACTTC.